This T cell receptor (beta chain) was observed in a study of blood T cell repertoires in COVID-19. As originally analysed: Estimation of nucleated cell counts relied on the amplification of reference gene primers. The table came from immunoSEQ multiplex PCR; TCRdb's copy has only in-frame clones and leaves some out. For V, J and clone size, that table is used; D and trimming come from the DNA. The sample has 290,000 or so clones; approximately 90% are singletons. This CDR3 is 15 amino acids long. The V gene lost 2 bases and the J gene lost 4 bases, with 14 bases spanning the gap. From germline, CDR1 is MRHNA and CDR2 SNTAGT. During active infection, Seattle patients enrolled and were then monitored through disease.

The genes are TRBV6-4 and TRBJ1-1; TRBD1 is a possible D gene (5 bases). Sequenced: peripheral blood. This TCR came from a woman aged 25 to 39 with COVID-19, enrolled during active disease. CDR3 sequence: CASSDGRGEVTEAFF. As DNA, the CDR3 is TGTGCCAGCAGTGACGGTCGGGGGGAAGTCACTGAAGCTTTCTTT.